Following are 20 T cell receptor beta chains from one sample sequenced in a study of human T cells and chemical hapten exposure. As for time point: healthy volunteer bleed at 6 weeks. RNA extraction used unfractionated whole blood as the source of total RNA. Via MiXCR, TCRdb re-called the RACE reads, giving one row per CDR3 protein. The sample lists 65,000 to 80,000 distinct CDR3 sequences, roughly 8.7% seen once, with more than 1.5% in the top ten. The sample consisted of whole blood. The receptor set was obtained from a male donor in good health. Some clones in this sample may be carry-over from other donors' samples.

The V and J genes are TRBV12-3 or TRBV12-4 and TRBJ2-1, with a tentative D call TRBD2 (6 bases). V lost 2 bases, J lost 8 bases, and 13 bases lay in between. The CDR3 contains 14 residues. CDR3 DNA sequence: TGTGCCAGCAGTTTACGTCGGGACTCCCATGAGCAGTTCTTC. Translating it yields CASSLRRDSHEQFF.

The gene calls are TRBV12-5 and TRBJ1-5, with 10 positions matching TRBD1. This CDR3 region has 16 residues. Germline trimming cut 1 base from V and 2 bases from J; bases unmatched to any gene: 2. Germline values: CDR1 LGHNT, CDR2 FRNRAP. CDR3 DNA sequence: TGTGCTAGTGGTTTGGGGACAGGGGGTCGCAATCAGCCCCAGCATTTT. Its translation is CASGLGTGGRNQPQHF.

V gene TRBV10-3 combines with J gene TRBJ2-3, with 12 bases matching TRBD2. Germline CDR1 and CDR2: ENHRY and SYGVKD. This CDR3 region has 14 residues. J gave up 8 bases and V 10 bases, and 10 bases lay outside the gene matches. DNA for the CDR3: TGTGCCACCCGTCCTAGCGGGGGGGCTGCTACGCAGTATTTT. Protein: CATRPSGGAATQYF.

Ten or more counts support this clonotype. V gene TRBV29-1 combines with J gene TRBJ2-7; 8 positions match TRBD1. V shed 6 bases and J 0 bases; nucleotides not matched to a gene: 4. Germline-derived CDR1 and CDR2 are SQVTM and ANQGSEA. The CDR3 has 13 residues. The CDR3 sequence: CSVLGQDSYEQYF. CDR3 bases: TGCAGCGTGTTGGGACAGGACTCCTACGAGCAGTACTTC.

The sample holds a few counts of this clonotype. The chain is built from TRBV6-5 and TRBJ2-5; a weak D match, TRBD2 (7 bases). Germline V gene sequence: CDR1 MNHEY, CDR2 SVGAGI. Deletions cut 6 bases from V and 5 bases from J, with 19 bases between. CDR3 length: 15 residues. The CDR3 spells CASSPGGPGGETQYF. The CDR3 bases are TGTGCCAGCAGCCCCGGGGGGCCCGGCGGGGAGACCCAGTACTTC.

This clonotype was detected only a few times. This rearrangement joins TRBV4-3 to TRBJ2-5; tentatively, D is TRBD1 or TRBD2 (5 bases each). V lost 4 bases and J lost 1, with 10 bases in between. The germline CDR1 and CDR2 sequences are LGHNA and YSLEER. This CDR3 is 14 amino acids long. This chain's CDR3 is CASSPGLTQETQYF. The CDR3 coding sequence is TGCGCCAGCAGCCCGGGGCTAACCCAAGAGACCCAGTACTTC.

This clonotype turned up a few times. V usage is TRBV6-1 and J usage is TRBJ2-1; 15 bases are a match to TRBD2. The CDR3 is made up of 16 amino acids. Trimming took 6 bases from V and 2 from J; bases not matched to a gene: 2. Germline CDR1 is MNHNS and CDR2 is SASEGT. CDR3 amino acids: CASRGTSGGTYNEQFF. The CDR3 nucleotides are TGTGCCAGCAGGGGGACTAGCGGGGGGACCTACAATGAGCAGTTCTTC.

This clonotype was detected ten times or more. The chain has TRBV20-1 and TRBJ1-1, with a weak D call TRBD1 (5 bases). The CDR3 has 14 amino acids. Germline CDR1 and CDR2: DFQATT and SNEGSKA (reference sequence). The V gene lost 6 bases and the J gene lost 0 bases, with 14 bases spanning the gap. CDR3 amino acids: CSASPDSMNTEAFF. The DNA for the CDR3 is TGCAGTGCCTCCCCCGACAGTATGAACACTGAAGCTTTCTTT.

A few counts support this clonotype. The chain carries TRBV25-1 and TRBJ1-1; 10 bases are shared with TRBD1. J lost 5 bases, V lost 8 bases, and 5 bases had no gene match. The germline CDR1 and CDR2 sequences are MGHDK and SYGVNS. The CDR3 runs 13 residues. CDR3 bases: TGTGCCAGCTGGGACAGGGGTGAAACTGAAGCTTTCTTT. This encodes CASWDRGETEAFF.

The gene calls are TRBV12-3 or TRBV12-4 and TRBJ1-1; D is unresolved. The CDR3 runs to 14 residues. The germline V and J ends were trimmed by 6 bases and 0 bases, with 11 bases remaining between them. The CDR3 spells CASRVRKLNTEAFF. The DNA of the CDR3 is TGTGCCAGCAGGGTCCGTAAATTGAACACTGAAGCTTTCTTT.

The chain is built from TRBV12-3 or TRBV12-4 and TRBJ1-5; D remains ambiguous. This CDR3 comprises 13 residues. Trimming pared 3 bases from V and 4 bases from J, leaving 7 bases between. The CDR3 coding sequence is TGTGCCAGCAGTTTGGAATGGAATCAGCCCCAGCATTTT. It encodes CASSLEWNQPQHF.

This clonotype was observed many times. This sequence joins TRBV20-1 and TRBJ2-3, with 9 bases identical to TRBD2. V lost 1 base and J lost 0; bases outside the gene matches: 2. This CDR3 comprises 15 residues. Per germline, CDR1 DFQATT and CDR2 SNEGSKA (reference sequence). The CDR3 nucleotides read TGCAGTGCTAGAGGGCTAGCGGGGAGCACAGATACGCAGTATTTT. This translates into CSARGLAGSTDTQYF.

Only a few counts were recorded for this clonotype. This rearrangement joins TRBV6-6 to TRBJ1-2; D not resolved. This CDR3 has 11 residues. Germline V gene sequence: CDR1 MNHNY, CDR2 SVGAGI (reference sequence). Trimming cost V 7 bases and J 6 bases, with 9 bases left between them. For the CDR3, the DNA is TGTGCCAGCAAACAAATAGATGGCTACACCTTC. Protein sequence: CASKQIDGYTF.

V usage is TRBV5-8 and J usage is TRBJ2-7; possibly TRBD2 for D (6 bases). Trimming stripped 2 bases from V and 12 bases from J, with 18 bases between. Per germline, CDR1 SGHTS and CDR2 YDEGEE. The length of the CDR3 is 13 residues. The CDR3 region has the DNA TGTGCCAGCAGCTTTCCTGACAGCCTAGCGCCGTACTTC. Encoded protein: CASSFPDSLAPYF.

This clonotype was observed many times. The chain has TRBV7-3 and TRBJ1-1; 7 bases are shared with TRBD1. Germline V gene sequence: CDR1 SGHTA, CDR2 FQGTGA. The CDR3 runs to 15 residues. J was trimmed by 0 bases and V by 5 bases; bases with no gene match: 6. The CDR3 bases are TGTGCCAGCAGCCCGCGGACAGGAGTGAACACTGAAGCTTTCTTT. This encodes CASSPRTGVNTEAFF.

This chain uses TRBV7-9 with TRBJ2-2; TRBD1 aligns across 9 bases. The CDR3 length is 17 residues. The V gene's germline CDR1 is SEHNR and CDR2 FQNEAQ (reference sequence). V was pared by 4 bases and J by 5 bases, with 11 bases of the junction left unmatched. The CDR3 DNA is TGTGCCAGCAGCTCTTCCTACAGGGGGCGAAGAACCGGGGAGCTGTTTTTT. This translates into CASSSSYRGRRTGELFF.

The rearrangement joins TRBV20-1 to TRBJ1-1; D not resolved. Between the trimmed V and J ends, which lost 5 bases and 1 base, there was a span of 11 bases. The germline CDR1 and CDR2 sequences are DFQATT and SNEGSKA (reference sequence). The CDR3 is made up of 13 amino acids. CDR3 loop: CSAPRGKNTEAFF. The CDR3 nucleotides are TGCAGTGCTCCACGGGGTAAGAACACTGAAGCTTTCTTT.

This clonotype was detected a few times. The rearrangement links TRBV12-3 or TRBV12-4 to TRBJ2-1, with 7 bases lining up with TRBD2. V lost 1 base to trimming and J lost 2 bases; unmatched junction nucleotides: 2. This CDR3 comprises 15 residues. CDR3 region: CASSLVRGAYNEQFF. CDR3 sequence (DNA): TGTGCCAGCAGTTTAGTACGGGGGGCCTACAATGAGCAGTTCTTC.

This sequence joins TRBV6-1 and TRBJ2-1; maybe TRBD1 (7 bases). Germline V gene sequence: CDR1 MNHNS, CDR2 SASEGT. Between the trimmed V and J ends, which lost 5 bases and 3 bases, there was a span of 23 bases. This CDR3 region has 18 residues. CDR3 nucleotides: TGTGCCAGCAGTCCGACAGGGAGGTGGTCTGGGGTCTACAATGAGCAGTTCTTC. This gives the protein CASSPTGRWSGVYNEQFF.

This clonotype appeared a few times. The V and J genes are TRBV20-1 and TRBJ2-7; maybe TRBD1 (5 bases). The CDR3 length is 13 residues. The germline V and J ends were trimmed by 5 bases and 2 bases, with 13 bases remaining between them. The germline V gene encodes CDR1 DFQATT and CDR2 SNEGSKA (reference sequence). In DNA, the CDR3 is TGCAGTGCTCGAGGACACTCGACCTACGAGCAGTACTTC. Its translation: CSARGHSTYEQYF.